This T cell receptor (beta chain) is from a study of T cells in Graves' hyperthyroidism and ophthalmopathy. Study outcomes and limitations: Clonotypes that were expanded in thyroid above 0.001 mostly appeared in blood too.

The CDR3 regions of TCR beta were amplified from RNA transcripts. First-round RT-PCR targeting the TCR CDR3 was performed with the HTBI primer set. TCRdb reprocessed the multiplex PCR reads with MiXCR, giving one entry per CDR3 protein. The sample shows hundreds of thousands of distinct CDR3 sequences, 14% to 15% of them seen only once. Ten or more counts support this clonotype. The antigen remains undetermined. Graves' hyperthyroidism without ophthalmopathy progression within 18 months was termed stable. Newly diagnosed patients aged 18 to 65 had hyperthyroidism of under 2 months' duration. Criteria for exclusion of patients were uncontrolled infection, other autoimmune disease, pregnancy or lactation. The CDR3 runs to 14 residues. Looked up from germline, CDR1 is GTSNPN and CDR2 is SVGIG (reference sequence). Trimming left V 5 bases short and J 4 bases short, with 18 bases between.

The chain carries TRBV30 and TRBJ2-7, with D uncertain. The sequencing input was blood. This clonotype was sampled from a woman under 40 with Graves' hyperthyroidism. The CDR3 region has the DNA TGTGCCTGGGGTGGAATGTTAAGTTATTACGAGCAGTACTTC. Translated: CAWGGMLSYYEQYF.